One sample yielded the 8 T cell receptor beta chains listed below, sequenced in a study of control samples from healthy donors and cancer patients. Libraries were prepared by immunoSEQ multiplex PCR; TCRdb keeps only in-frame clonotypes and omits some of them. This sample has 100,000 to 150,000 clones; 80% to 90% occur once, and the top ten carry about 2.7%. Sample: blood. The receptors here all came from a man aged 60 to 69 in good health.

The V and J genes are TRBV4-3 and TRBJ1-3, with TRBD1 identical over 8 bases. Trimming cost V 2 bases and J 4 bases; bases outside gene matches: 7. Germline values: CDR1 LGHNA, CDR2 YSLEER. The CDR3 is made up of 16 amino acids. CDR3 nucleotide sequence: TGCGCCAGCAGCCAAATGTGGACAGGGTCAGGAAACACCATATATTTT. Its protein is CASSQMWTGSGNTIYF.

The CDR3 protein is CASRSTQGSAFF. For the CDR3, the DNA is TGTGCCAGCAGGTCCACACAGGGTAGTGCTTTCTTT. V gene TRBV28 combines with J gene TRBJ1-1, with a weak D call TRBD1 (6 bases). CDR3 length: 12 residues. The germline V gene encodes CDR1 MDHEN and CDR2 SYDVKM. V was cut by 6 bases and J by 11 bases, with 16 bases left in between. The full variable domain, rest sourced from reference TRBV28 and TRBJ1-1, is DVKVTQSSRYLVKRTGEKVFLECVQDMDHENMFWYRQDPGLGLRLIYFSYDVKMKEKGDIPEGYSVSREKKERFSLILESASTNQTSMYLCASRSTQGSAFFGQGTRLTVV.

The V gene is TRBV18, the J gene TRBJ2-1; 7 bases map to TRBD1. The CDR3 totals 15 residues. The germline V gene encodes CDR1 KGHSH and CDR2 LQKENI. V lost 4 bases to trimming and J lost 2 bases; unmatched junction nucleotides: 5. The CDR3 here is CASSQGQPTYNEQFF. The CDR3 nucleotides are TGTGCCAGCTCACAGGGACAGCCCACCTACAATGAGCAGTTCTTC.

The rearrangement links TRBV19 to TRBJ1-5; D uncertain. This CDR3 is built from 16 residues. Trimming cost V 1 base and J 2 bases, with 12 bases left between them. Germline lookup yields CDR1 LNHDA and CDR2 SQIVND (reference sequence). CDR3 bases: TGTGCCAGTAGTATAGGGGGTCGGGCTGGCAATCAGCCCCAGCATTTT. Protein: CASSIGGRAGNQPQHF. The whole variable domain, filled in from reference TRBV19 and TRBJ1-5, reads DGGITQSPKYLFRKEGQNVTLSCEQNLNHDAMYWYRQDPGQGLRLIYYSQIVNDFQKGDIAEGYSVSREKKESFPLTVTSAQKNPTAFYLCASSIGGRAGNQPQHFGDGTRLSIL.

The J gene is TRBJ1-4, the V gene TRBV6-5; 8 positions agree with TRBD1. Losses at the gene ends were 4 bases for V and 8 bases for J; bases not matched to a gene: 12. Germline assignment: CDR1 MNHEY and CDR2 SVGAGI. This CDR3 has 16 residues. The CDR3 coding sequence is TGTGCCAGCAGTTCTTGGGGTTCAGGGGGCAGCGAAAAACTGTTTTTT. Translated, it gives CASSSWGSGGSEKLFF.

This clone occurred once. The chain combines TRBV27 with TRBJ2-7; the D call may be TRBD1 or TRBD2 (5 bases each). Trimming took 4 bases from V and 7 from J, leaving 20 bases between them. There are 15 residues in the CDR3. From germline, CDR1 is MNHEY and CDR2 SMNVEV (reference sequence). The CDR3 DNA sequence: TGTGCCAGCAGTTCCCCGGGGACGGGGAAGATGGAGCAGTACTTC. Encoded protein: CASSSPGTGKMEQYF.

This clone has a handful of counts. The gene calls are TRBV7-8 and TRBJ2-7; D gene uncertain. Trimming cost V 4 bases and J 7 bases, with 11 bases left between them. Germline V gene data show CDR1 as SGHVS and CDR2 as FQNEAQ. The CDR3 contains 12 residues. The CDR3 DNA is TGTGCCAGCAGCTCTCATTTGGGGGAGCAGTACTTC. Encoded protein: CASSSHLGEQYF. The whole variable domain, remainder taken from reference TRBV7-8 and TRBJ2-7, is GAGVSQSPRYKVAKRGQDVALRCDPISGHVSLFWYQQALGQGPEFLTYFQNEAQLDKSGLPSDRFFAERPEGSVSTLKIQRTQQEDSAVYLCASSSHLGEQYFGPGTRLTVT.

The gene calls are TRBV5-1 and TRBJ2-2; 9 positions match TRBD1. CDR1 and CDR2 from the germline V gene are SGHRS and YFSETQ. V shed 7 bases, J shed 0 bases, and the junction held 1 base outside the gene matches. The CDR3 contains 14 residues. CDR3 DNA: TGCGCCAGCGGACAGGGGTCGAACACCGGGGAGCTGTTTTTT. Protein sequence: CASGQGSNTGELFF. The whole variable domain, remainder taken from reference TRBV5-1 and TRBJ2-2, is KAGVTQTPRYLIKTRGQQVTLSCSPISGHRSVSWYQQTPGQGLQFLFEYFSETQRNKGNFPGRFSGRQFSNSRSEMNVSTLELGDSALYLCASGQGSNTGELFFGEGSRLTVL.